A single sample is the source of the 11 T cell receptor beta chains below, sequenced in a study of blood T cell repertoires in COVID-19. Here immunoSEQ multiplex PCR was the method, and the copy in TCRdb shows in-frame clones only, minus some. The sample yields some 240,000 clones, roughly 80% seen once. Material for sequencing was PBMCs or T cells enriched from blood (not recorded which). Every receptor here comes from a man aged 45-65 years who had recovered from COVID-19.

V is TRBV12-3 or TRBV12-4 and J is TRBJ1-2, with a possible D match to TRBD1 (5 bases). Trimming took 7 bases from V and 5 from J, leaving 11 bases between them. This CDR3 has 12 residues. DNA of the CDR3: TGTGCCAGCACCCTGGGACTATATGGCTACACCTTC. Amino acid sequence: CASTLGLYGYTF.

The chain is built from TRBV25-1 and TRBJ2-5, with a weak D call TRBD2 (5 bases). V was trimmed by 3 bases and J by 5 bases, leaving 16 bases between them. This CDR3 is built from 15 residues. The germline V gene has CDR1 MGHDK and CDR2 SYGVNS. CDR3 sequence (DNA): TGTGCCAGCAGTGACCCAACTGGTCCGGGGGAGACCCAGTACTTC. Translating it yields CASSDPTGPGETQYF.

The genes are TRBV5-6 and TRBJ1-1, with TRBD1 matching 9 bases. V trimming: 4 bases; J trimming: 11 bases; junction bases outside the gene matches: 6. CDR3 length: 12 residues. Germline V gene data show CDR1 as SGHDT and CDR2 as YYEEEE. The CDR3 coding sequence is TGTGCCAGCAGCATGGACAGGGGCCGGGCTTTCTTT. It encodes CASSMDRGRAFF.

This chain uses TRBV30 with TRBJ1-2; 7 nucleotides align to TRBD1. CDR3 size: 15 residues. Losses at the gene ends were 0 bases for V and 5 bases for J; bases not matched to a gene: 9. Germline V gene data show CDR1 as GTSNPN and CDR2 as SVGIG (reference sequence). The CDR3 reads CAWSVIGDSFYGYTF. The CDR3 DNA sequence: TGTGCCTGGAGTGTTATCGGGGACAGCTTTTATGGCTACACCTTC.

This clone was picked up a small number of times. The chain has TRBV19 and TRBJ1-5; D call uncertain. Germline values: CDR1 LNHDA, CDR2 SQIVND (reference sequence). V shed 8 bases and J shed 1 base, with 18 bases lying between them. CDR3 length: 16 amino acids. This CDR3 reads CASSHEPGGSNQPQHF. The CDR3 DNA reads TGTGCCAGTTCTCACGAGCCGGGAGGAAGCAATCAGCCCCAGCATTTT.

This chain connects TRBV5-1 to TRBJ1-2; 9 bases map to TRBD1. This CDR3 is 16 amino acids long. The germline V gene has CDR1 SGHRS and CDR2 YFSETQ. V trimming: 4 bases; J trimming: 1 base; junction bases outside the gene matches: 8. The CDR3 region is CASSLGTGTFNYGYTF. CDR3 in DNA: TGCGCCAGCAGCCTTGGGACAGGGACATTTAACTATGGCTACACCTTC.

This clone is a singleton in its sample. The chain recombines TRBV5-4 with TRBJ1-1, with D tentatively TRBD1 (6 bases). V gave up 2 bases and J gave up 1 base, with 12 bases separating them. The CDR3 contains 15 residues. Germline CDR1 and CDR2: SGHNT and YYREEE (reference sequence). As DNA, the CDR3 is TGTGCCAGCAGCTTTCAAACAGGGAGGAACACTGAAGCTTTCTTT. Its translation is CASSFQTGRNTEAFF.

The sample holds one count of this clone. The chain couples TRBV10-3 to TRBJ1-3; D not certain. Germline CDR1 ENHRY, CDR2 SYGVKD. V lost 10 bases and J lost 4, with 11 bases in between. There are 12 residues in the CDR3. The CDR3 is CANGGSGNTIYF. Here the CDR3 DNA reads TGTGCCAACGGCGGTTCCGGAAACACCATATATTTT.

Remarks on this clone: The same CDR3 also results from other DNA sequences found in this sample. This chain uses TRBV5-1 with TRBJ1-3, with D possibly being TRBD1 (5 bases). Trimming removed 0 bases at V and 0 bases at J, with 7 bases between. This CDR3 spans 15 amino acids. Per the germline V gene, CDR1 is SGHRS and CDR2 is YFSETQ. For the CDR3, the DNA is TGCGCCAGCAGCTTGGGGGGCGCCTCTGGAAACACCATATATTTT. Protein product: CASSLGGASGNTIYF.

This rearrangement joins TRBV9 to TRBJ2-2, with 9 bases aligning to TRBD1. Germline lookup yields CDR1 SGDLS and CDR2 YYNGEE. The CDR3 has 16 amino acids. V lost 0 bases to trimming and J lost 2 bases; unmatched junction nucleotides: 2. CDR3 amino acids: CASSVAGQGNTGELFF. DNA for the CDR3: TGTGCCAGCAGCGTAGCGGGACAGGGCAACACCGGGGAGCTGTTTTTT.

The V and J genes are TRBV19 and TRBJ1-2; 8 bases align to TRBD1. CDR1 is LNHDA, CDR2 SQIVND, per germline (reference sequence). The CDR3 contains 18 residues. Trimming cost V 6 bases and J 0 bases; bases outside gene matches: 15. In DNA, the CDR3 is TGTGCCAGTAGCACCCCTCCAGGGGGCAGAAATGCTAACTATGGCTACACCTTC. Its translation: CASSTPPGGRNANYGYTF.